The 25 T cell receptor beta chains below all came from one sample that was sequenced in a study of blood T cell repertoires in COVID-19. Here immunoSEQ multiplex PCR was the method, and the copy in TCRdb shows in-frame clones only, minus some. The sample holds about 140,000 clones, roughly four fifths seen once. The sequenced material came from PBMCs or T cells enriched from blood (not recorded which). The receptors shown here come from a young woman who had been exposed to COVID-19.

The CDR3 protein is CASSLELRWKNEKLFF. The CDR3 bases are TGTGCCAGCAGCTTGGAACTAAGGTGGAAGAATGAAAAACTGTTTTTT. The rearrangement uses TRBV5-5 and TRBJ1-4; D unclear. Trimming removed 0 bases at V and 5 bases at J, with 14 bases between. CDR3 length: 16 residues. The germline V gene encodes CDR1 SGHKS and CDR2 YYEKEE (reference sequence).

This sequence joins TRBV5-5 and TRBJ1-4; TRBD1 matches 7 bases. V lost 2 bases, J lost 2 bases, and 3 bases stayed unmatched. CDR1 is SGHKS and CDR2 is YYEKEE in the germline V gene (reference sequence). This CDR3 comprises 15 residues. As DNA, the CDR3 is TGTGCCAGCAGCTTAGGGGGCACGACTAATGAAAAACTGTTTTTT. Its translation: CASSLGGTTNEKLFF.

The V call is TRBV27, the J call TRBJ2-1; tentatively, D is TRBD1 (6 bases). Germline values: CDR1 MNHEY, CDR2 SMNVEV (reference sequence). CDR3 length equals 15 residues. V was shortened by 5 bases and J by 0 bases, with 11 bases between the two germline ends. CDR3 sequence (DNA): TGTGCCAGCAGTCCACGGGACAACTCCTACAATGAGCAGTTCTTC. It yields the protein CASSPRDNSYNEQFF.

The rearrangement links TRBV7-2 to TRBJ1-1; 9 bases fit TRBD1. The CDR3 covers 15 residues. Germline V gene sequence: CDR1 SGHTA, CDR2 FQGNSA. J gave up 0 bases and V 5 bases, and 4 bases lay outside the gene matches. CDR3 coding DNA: TGTGCCAGCAGCCCACAGGGGGCAATGAACACTGAAGCTTTCTTT. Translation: CASSPQGAMNTEAFF.

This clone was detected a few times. Written as DNA, the CDR3 is TGTGCCAGCAGCCGCACAGGAACCTACGAGCAGTACTTC. Translation: CASSRTGTYEQYF. The chain couples TRBV6-5 to TRBJ2-7; D is possibly TRBD1 (5 bases). V was pared by 6 bases and J by 2 bases, with 11 bases between. The CDR3 length is 13 residues. Germline values: CDR1 MNHEY, CDR2 SVGAGI.

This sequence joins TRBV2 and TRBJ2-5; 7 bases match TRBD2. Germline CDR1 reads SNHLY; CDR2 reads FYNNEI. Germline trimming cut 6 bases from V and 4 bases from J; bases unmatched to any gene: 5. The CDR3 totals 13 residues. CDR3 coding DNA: TGTGCCAGCAGAGGGAGGGCCGGAGAGACCCAGTACTTC. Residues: CASRGRAGETQYF.

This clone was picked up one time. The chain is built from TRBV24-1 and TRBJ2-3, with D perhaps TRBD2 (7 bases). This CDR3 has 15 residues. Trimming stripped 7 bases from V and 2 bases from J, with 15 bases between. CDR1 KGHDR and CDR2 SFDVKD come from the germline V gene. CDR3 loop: CATRLGGAVTDTQYF. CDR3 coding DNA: TGTGCCACCAGATTGGGGGGGGCGGTCACAGATACGCAGTATTTT.

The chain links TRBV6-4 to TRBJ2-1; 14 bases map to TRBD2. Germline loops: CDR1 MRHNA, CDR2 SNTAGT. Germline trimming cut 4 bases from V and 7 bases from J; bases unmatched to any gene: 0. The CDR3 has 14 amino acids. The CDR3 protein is CASSGLAGGNEQFF. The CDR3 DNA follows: TGTGCCAGCAGTGGACTAGCGGGAGGGAATGAGCAGTTCTTC.

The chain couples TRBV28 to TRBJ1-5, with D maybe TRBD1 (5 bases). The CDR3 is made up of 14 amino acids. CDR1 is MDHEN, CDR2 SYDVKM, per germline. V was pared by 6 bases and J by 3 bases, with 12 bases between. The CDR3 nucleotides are TGTGCCAGCAGCCAGACAGCCTCCAATCAGCCCCAGCATTTT. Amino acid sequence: CASSQTASNQPQHF.

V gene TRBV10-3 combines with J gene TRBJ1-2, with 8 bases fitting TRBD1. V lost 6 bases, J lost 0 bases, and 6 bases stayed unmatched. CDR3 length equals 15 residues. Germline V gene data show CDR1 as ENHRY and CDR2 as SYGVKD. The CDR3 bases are TGTGCCATCAGGGGAGACAGGGGAGCTAACTATGGCTACACCTTC. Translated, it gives CAIRGDRGANYGYTF.

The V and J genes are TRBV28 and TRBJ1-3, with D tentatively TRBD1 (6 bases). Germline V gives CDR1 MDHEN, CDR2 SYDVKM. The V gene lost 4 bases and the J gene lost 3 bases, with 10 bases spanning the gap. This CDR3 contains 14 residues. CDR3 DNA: TGTGCCAGCAGTTCGACAGGCCTTGGAAACACCATATATTTT. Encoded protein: CASSSTGLGNTIYF.

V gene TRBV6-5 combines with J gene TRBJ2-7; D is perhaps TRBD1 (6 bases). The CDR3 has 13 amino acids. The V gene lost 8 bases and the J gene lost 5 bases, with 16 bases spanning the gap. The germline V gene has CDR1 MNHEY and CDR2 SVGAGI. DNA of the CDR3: TGTGCCAGCGGGAGTCAGGGGTTGAACGAGCAGTACTTC. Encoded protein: CASGSQGLNEQYF.

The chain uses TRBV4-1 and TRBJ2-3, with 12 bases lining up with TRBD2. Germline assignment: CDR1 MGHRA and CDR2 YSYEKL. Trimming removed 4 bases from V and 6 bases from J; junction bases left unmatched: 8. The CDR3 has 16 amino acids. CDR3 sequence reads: CASSRPTSGRGDTQYF. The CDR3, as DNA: TGCGCCAGCAGCCGACCGACTAGCGGGAGAGGGGATACGCAGTATTTT.

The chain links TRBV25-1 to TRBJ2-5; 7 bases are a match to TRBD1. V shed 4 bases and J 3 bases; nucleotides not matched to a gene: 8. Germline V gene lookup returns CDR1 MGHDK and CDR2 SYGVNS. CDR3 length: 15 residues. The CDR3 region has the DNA TGTGCCAGCAGTGCTAATCCGACAGGGAAAGAGACCCAGTACTTC. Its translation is CASSANPTGKETQYF.

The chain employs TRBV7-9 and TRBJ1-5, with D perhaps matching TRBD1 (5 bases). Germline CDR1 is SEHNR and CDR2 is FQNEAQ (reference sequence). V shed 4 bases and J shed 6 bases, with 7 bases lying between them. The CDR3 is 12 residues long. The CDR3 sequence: CASSSGFQPQHF. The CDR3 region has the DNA TGTGCCAGCAGCTCAGGGTTTCAGCCCCAGCATTTT.

In nucleotides, the CDR3 is TGTGCCAGCAGCCAAAAAACGAGCGGGAATTCGTTAAGCACAGATACGCAGTATTTT. Translation gives CASSQKTSGNSLSTDTQYF. The J gene is TRBJ2-3, the V gene TRBV3-1 (or the pseudogene TRBV3-2); TRBD2 matches 7 bases. This CDR3 has 19 residues. V lost 2 bases, J lost 0 bases, and 14 bases stayed unmatched. The germline CDR1 and CDR2 sequences are LGHDT and YNNKEL (reference sequence).

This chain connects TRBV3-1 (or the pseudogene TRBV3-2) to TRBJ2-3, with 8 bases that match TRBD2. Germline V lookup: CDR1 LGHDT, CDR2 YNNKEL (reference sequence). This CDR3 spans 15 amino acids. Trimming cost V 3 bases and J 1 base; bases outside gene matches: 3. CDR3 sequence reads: CASSHREGGTDTQYF. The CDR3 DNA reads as TGTGCCAGCAGCCACCGGGAGGGTGGCACAGATACGCAGTATTTT.

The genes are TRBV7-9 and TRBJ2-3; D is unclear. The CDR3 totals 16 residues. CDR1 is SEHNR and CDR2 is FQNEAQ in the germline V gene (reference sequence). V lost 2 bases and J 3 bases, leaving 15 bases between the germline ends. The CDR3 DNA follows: TGTGCCAGCAGCTTACTGTTGCACCTTCGGACAGATACGCAGTATTTT. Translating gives CASSLLLHLRTDTQYF.

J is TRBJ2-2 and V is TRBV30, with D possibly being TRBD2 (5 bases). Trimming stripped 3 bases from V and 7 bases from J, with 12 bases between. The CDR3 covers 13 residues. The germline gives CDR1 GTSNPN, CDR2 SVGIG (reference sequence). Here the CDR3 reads CAWSLGDHGELFF. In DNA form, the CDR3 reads TGTGCCTGGAGCCTCGGGGATCACGGGGAGCTGTTTTTT.

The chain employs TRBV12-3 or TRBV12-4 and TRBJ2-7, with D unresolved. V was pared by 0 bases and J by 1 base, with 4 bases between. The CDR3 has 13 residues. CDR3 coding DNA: TGTGCCAGCAGTTTAGCACAGTCCTACGAGCAGTACTTC. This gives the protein CASSLAQSYEQYF.

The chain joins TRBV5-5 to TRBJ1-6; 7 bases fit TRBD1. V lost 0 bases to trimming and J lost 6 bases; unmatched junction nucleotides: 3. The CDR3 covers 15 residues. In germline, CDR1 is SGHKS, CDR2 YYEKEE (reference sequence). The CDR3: CASSLVWDSNSPLHF. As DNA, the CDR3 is TGTGCCAGCAGCTTGGTTTGGGACAGTAATTCACCCCTCCACTTT.

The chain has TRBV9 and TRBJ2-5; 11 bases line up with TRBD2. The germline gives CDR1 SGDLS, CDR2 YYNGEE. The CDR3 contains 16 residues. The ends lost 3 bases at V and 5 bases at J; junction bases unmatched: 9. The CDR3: CASSARLTSGKETQYF. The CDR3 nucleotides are TGTGCCAGCAGCGCCCGACTGACTAGCGGGAAGGAGACCCAGTACTTC.

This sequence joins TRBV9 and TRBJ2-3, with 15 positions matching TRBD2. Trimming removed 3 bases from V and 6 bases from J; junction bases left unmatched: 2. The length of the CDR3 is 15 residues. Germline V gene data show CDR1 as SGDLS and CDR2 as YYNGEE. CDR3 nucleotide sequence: TGTGCCAGCAGCGCCGGGACTAGCGGGAGGGATACGCAGTATTTT. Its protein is CASSAGTSGRDTQYF.

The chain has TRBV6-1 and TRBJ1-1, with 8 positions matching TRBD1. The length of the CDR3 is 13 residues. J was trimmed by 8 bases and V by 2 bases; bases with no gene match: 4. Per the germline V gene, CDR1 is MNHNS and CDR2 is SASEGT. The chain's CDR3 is CASSEQGASEAFF. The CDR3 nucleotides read TGTGCCAGCAGTGAACAGGGGGCATCAGAAGCTTTCTTT.

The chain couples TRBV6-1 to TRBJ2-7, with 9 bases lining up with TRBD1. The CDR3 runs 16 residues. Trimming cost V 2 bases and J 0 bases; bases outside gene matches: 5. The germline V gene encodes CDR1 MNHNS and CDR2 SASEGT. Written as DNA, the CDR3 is TGTGCCAGCAGTGAAAGGGGGACAGGGAGCTCCTACGAGCAGTACTTC. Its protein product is CASSERGTGSSYEQYF.